This entry lists 20 T cell receptor beta chains sequenced from one sample in a study of technical replicates of blood from a few donors. Profiling relied on immunoSEQ multiplex PCR, and the TCRdb table lists in-frame clones only, not all of them. This repertoire shows more than 65,000 clones, approximately 93% found once; its top ten account for about 0.37%. Sequencing used T cells isolated from PBMCs. These receptors all come from a human donor in good health.

The chain couples TRBV11-3 to TRBJ2-7, with a possible D match to TRBD1 (6 bases). V lost 6 bases and J lost 4, with 13 bases in between. CDR3 length: 13 residues. The germline V gene has CDR1 SGHNT and CDR2 YENEEA. The CDR3: CASSPQGRYEQYF. The CDR3 nucleotides are TGTGCCAGCAGTCCACAGGGAAGGTACGAGCAGTACTTC. The full variable domain, rest sourced from reference TRBV11-3 and TRBJ2-7, is EAGVVQSPRYKIIEKKQPVAFWCNPISGHNTLYWYLQNLGQGPELLIRYENEEAVDDSQLPKDRFSAERLKGVDSTLKIQPAELGDSAVYLCASSPQGRYEQYFGPGTRLTVT.

This sequence joins TRBV7-6 and TRBJ2-5, with 7 positions matching TRBD1. CDR1 is SGHVS, CDR2 FNYEAQ, per germline. V trimming: 3 bases; J trimming: 3 bases; junction bases outside the gene matches: 7. The CDR3 runs 15 residues. CDR3 sequence reads: CASSFVGGSEETQYF. In nucleotides, the CDR3 is TGTGCCAGCAGCTTTGTAGGGGGCTCGGAAGAGACCCAGTACTTC.

This chain connects TRBV5-1 to TRBJ2-7; 7 positions agree with TRBD1. The CDR3 runs 12 residues. The V gene end was trimmed by 3 bases and the J gene end by 3 bases; junction bases not matched to a gene: 0. CDR1 and CDR2 (germline): SGHRS, YFSETQ. CDR3 coding DNA: TGCGCCAGCAGCTGGGACAGCTACGAGCAGTACTTC. Translated: CASSWDSYEQYF.

The rearrangement joins TRBV5-1 to TRBJ1-1; D call uncertain. CDR3 length: 14 amino acids. Germline assignment: CDR1 SGHRS and CDR2 YFSETQ. Trimming took off 0 bases at V and 1 base at J, with 7 bases between the two ends. Written as DNA, the CDR3 is TGCGCCAGCAGCTTGGTTGCGGGGAACACTGAAGCTTTCTTT. Amino acid sequence: CASSLVAGNTEAFF.

V is TRBV30 and J is TRBJ2-5, with 7 nucleotides matching TRBD1. The trim removed 1 base at V and 1 base at J, leaving 3 bases unmatched. The germline V gene encodes CDR1 GTSNPN and CDR2 SVGIG (reference sequence). The CDR3 loop spans 14 amino acids. The CDR3: CAWSAGQFQETQYF. As DNA, the CDR3 is TGTGCCTGGAGTGCGGGACAGTTCCAAGAGACCCAGTACTTC.

This chain joins TRBV28 and TRBJ1-3; 8 bases are a match to TRBD1. Germline trimming cut 7 bases from V and 3 bases from J; bases unmatched to any gene: 8. The CDR3 loop spans 15 amino acids. Germline V gives CDR1 MDHEN, CDR2 SYDVKM. Written as DNA, the CDR3 is TGTGCCAGCATTCAGGACAGGGCTAGTGGAAACACCATATATTTT. Translating gives CASIQDRASGNTIYF. Filled out from reference TRBV28 and TRBJ1-3, the complete variable domain reads DVKVTQSSRYLVKRTGEKVFLECVQDMDHENMFWYRQDPGLGLRLIYFSYDVKMKEKGDIPEGYSVSREKKERFSLILESASTNQTSMYLCASIQDRASGNTIYFGEGSWLTVV.

The chain combines TRBV6-5 with TRBJ2-7; D is perhaps TRBD1 (6 bases). Germline-derived CDR1 and CDR2 are MNHEY and SVGAGI. V dropped 6 bases and J dropped 1 base, with 10 bases sitting between them. The CDR3 runs 13 residues. The CDR3 sequence: CASSRTVSYEQYF. In nucleotides, the CDR3 is TGTGCCAGCAGCCGGACAGTTTCCTACGAGCAGTACTTC.

This chain joins TRBV28 and TRBJ1-2; 7 bases line up with TRBD1. Germline CDR1 MDHEN, CDR2 SYDVKM. The CDR3 is made up of 15 amino acids. The J segment lost 6 bases and the V segment lost 2 bases, leaving 9 bases of the junction unmatched. The CDR3 bases are TGTGCCAGCAGTTTAATCAGGGGGGTAATAGATGGCTACACCTTC. Protein product: CASSLIRGVIDGYTF.

The chain links TRBV19 to TRBJ2-1, with 9 bases fitting TRBD2. V lost 3 bases and J lost 6; bases outside the gene matches: 3. In germline, CDR1 is LNHDA, CDR2 SQIVND (reference sequence). The CDR3 loop spans 14 amino acids. The CDR3 region has the DNA TGTGCCAGTAGTATCGTAGCGGGAGTCAATGAGCAGTTCTTC. This sequence encodes CASSIVAGVNEQFF.

This clone was observed a single time. The chain joins TRBV18 to TRBJ2-3, with D possibly TRBD2 on 5 matching bases. V lost 6 bases and J 2 bases, leaving 15 bases between the germline ends. CDR3 length: 15 amino acids. Germline lookup yields CDR1 KGHSH and CDR2 LQKENI. The CDR3 coding sequence is TGTGCCAGCTCCCCCTCAGCGGAGGACACAGATACGCAGTATTTT. This translates into CASSPSAEDTDTQYF.

Here the CDR3 reads CASSLVRVSFYEQYF. In DNA, the CDR3 is TGTGCCAGCAGCTTAGTCAGGGTCTCATTCTACGAGCAGTACTTC. The V and J genes are TRBV7-9 and TRBJ2-7, with D perhaps matching TRBD1 (5 bases). V lost 1 base, J lost 3 bases, and 13 bases lay in between. Looked up from germline, CDR1 is SEHNR and CDR2 is FQNEAQ (reference sequence). The CDR3 covers 15 residues.

This clone has only one observation. The rearrangement uses TRBV5-1 and TRBJ2-1, with 11 bases fitting TRBD2. Germline V CDR1 and CDR2: SGHRS, YFSETQ. CDR3 length: 15 residues. The V and J ends lost 5 bases and 4 bases, in that order; junction bases with no gene match: 5. CDR3: CASRLAGEGYNEQFF. As DNA, the CDR3 is TGCGCCAGCAGACTAGCGGGAGAAGGTTACAATGAGCAGTTCTTC.

The chain combines TRBV6-1 with TRBJ2-5, with D perhaps matching TRBD1 (7 bases). The V gene lost 6 bases and the J gene lost 5 bases, with 16 bases spanning the gap. This CDR3 spans 14 amino acids. CDR1 is MNHNS and CDR2 is SASEGT in the germline V gene. CDR3 sequence: CASRRSGGWETQYF. The DNA for the CDR3 is TGTGCCAGCAGGAGATCAGGGGGGTGGGAGACCCAGTACTTC.

The chain employs TRBV7-9 and TRBJ1-1, with TRBD1 matching over 11 bases. The CDR3 runs 14 residues. Germline V gives CDR1 SEHNR, CDR2 FQNEAQ (reference sequence). The V and J ends lost 5 bases and 5 bases, in that order; junction bases with no gene match: 4. The CDR3 loop is CASSEGQGATEAFF. CDR3 DNA sequence: TGTGCCAGCAGCGAAGGACAGGGGGCAACTGAAGCTTTCTTT.

J is TRBJ1-2 and V is TRBV7-9; D unresolved. The length of the CDR3 is 14 residues. V was shortened by 0 bases and J by 2 bases, with 7 bases between the two germline ends. Germline V gene sequence: CDR1 SEHNR, CDR2 FQNEAQ (reference sequence). CDR3 in amino acids: CASSLAGGNYGYTF. The CDR3 nucleotides read TGTGCCAGCAGCTTAGCCGGAGGCAACTATGGCTACACCTTC.

This clone was seen just once. The CDR3 protein is CASSQRFIQGDYGYTF. CDR3 bases: TGTGCCAGCAGCCAAAGATTTATTCAGGGGGACTATGGCTACACCTTC. The V and J genes are TRBV14 and TRBJ1-2; the match to TRBD1 covers 7 bases. Germline V CDR1 and CDR2: SGHDN, FVKESK. The length of the CDR3 is 16 residues. V shed 2 bases and J 3 bases; nucleotides not matched to a gene: 9. The full variable domain, its missing parts supplied by reference TRBV14 and TRBJ1-2, is EAGVTQFPSHSVIEKGQTVTLRCDPISGHDNLYWYRRVMGKEIKFLLHFVKESKQDESGMPNNRFLAERTGGTYSTLKVQPAELEDSGVYFCASSQRFIQGDYGYTFGSGTRLTVV.

This clone was detected only once. This chain links TRBV6-5 with TRBJ1-1; 9 bases agree with TRBD1. The CDR3 totals 15 residues. The V segment lost 0 bases and the J segment 3 bases; nucleotides outside the gene matches: 2. CDR1 MNHEY and CDR2 SVGAGI come from the germline V gene. The CDR3 bases are TGTGCCAGCAGTTACTCGACAGGGGGGGACACTGAAGCTTTCTTT. This translates into CASSYSTGGDTEAFF.

The rearrangement uses TRBV27 and TRBJ2-3, with 16 bases that match TRBD2. With V trimmed by 4 bases and J by 7 bases, 5 bases remained unmatched. The germline V gene encodes CDR1 MNHEY and CDR2 SMNVEV (reference sequence). CDR3 length: 16 amino acids. This CDR3 reads CASSSWGLAGGHTQYF. DNA of the CDR3: TGTGCCAGCAGTTCCTGGGGACTAGCGGGAGGGCATACGCAGTATTTT.

V gene TRBV11-1 combines with J gene TRBJ2-3; TRBD2 agrees at 14 bases. Trimming removed 5 bases from V and 3 bases from J; junction bases left unmatched: 4. CDR1 is SGHAT, CDR2 FQDESV, per germline (reference sequence). This CDR3 is 16 amino acids long. CDR3 region: CASSRGLAGGTDTQYF. Here the CDR3 DNA reads TGTGCCAGCAGCCGCGGACTAGCGGGAGGAACAGATACGCAGTATTTT.

The chain employs TRBV6-1 and TRBJ1-5, with a possible D match to TRBD1 (6 bases). Trimming shortened V by 6 bases and J by 4 bases, and 16 bases separated the two germline ends. Germline V gene lookup returns CDR1 MNHNS and CDR2 SASEGT. CDR3 size: 15 residues. The DNA for the CDR3 is TGTGCCAGCAGGGCTGCAGGGGTGAATAATCAGCCCCAGCATTTT. It yields the protein CASRAAGVNNQPQHF.